The 4 T cell receptor beta chains in this list originate from one sample, sequenced in a study of cytomegalovirus exposure and HLA in healthy donors. The PCR contained 60 Vbeta and 13 Jbeta primers. Using immunoSEQ multiplex PCR, the repertoire was profiled, and TCRdb retains in-frame clones only, with some absent. The repertoire holds more than 85,000 clones, about 74% seen once, with roughly 9.6% in the top ten. The sequencing input was PBMCs. These receptors originate from a male donor in good health and CMV-seropositive.

CDR3 DNA: TGTGCCAGCAGTCCCTCACTCCTCTACGAGCAGTACTTC. Translating it yields CASSPSLLYEQYF. The chain joins TRBV28 to TRBJ2-7; no clear D gene. CDR1 is MDHEN, CDR2 SYDVKM, per germline. Trimming shortened V by 5 bases and J by 3 bases, and 11 bases separated the two germline ends. CDR3 length equals 13 residues.

The chain recombines TRBV6-6 with TRBJ2-3; 10 bases map to TRBD2. This CDR3 spans 16 amino acids. The V gene's germline CDR1 is MNHNY and CDR2 SVGAGI (reference sequence). Trimming removed 4 bases from V and 4 bases from J; junction bases left unmatched: 8. The CDR3 sequence: CASSSLSSGRSDTQYF. In DNA form, the CDR3 reads TGTGCCAGCAGTTCCCTTTCTAGCGGGAGATCAGATACGCAGTATTTT.

This clone was counted a few times. This chain uses TRBV15 with TRBJ2-7, with 7 bases identical to TRBD2. This CDR3 is 16 amino acids long. Germline loops: CDR1 LNHNV, CDR2 YYDKDF (reference sequence). V lost 4 bases and J lost 4; bases outside the gene matches: 13. The DNA for the CDR3 is TGTGCCACCAGCATCACACCGGGGAGCGGGAAGTACGAGCAGTACTTC. It translates to CATSITPGSGKYEQYF.

This sequence joins TRBV7-2 and TRBJ2-5; 8 bases agree with TRBD1. The V gene's germline CDR1 is SGHTA and CDR2 FQGNSA. V lost 1 base and J lost 5; bases outside the gene matches: 0. This CDR3 region has 13 residues. The CDR3: CASSLDRGETQYF. In nucleotides, the CDR3 is TGTGCCAGCAGCTTAGACAGGGGGGAGACCCAGTACTTC.